The 18 T cell receptor beta chains reported below all come from one sample, sequenced in a study of cytomegalovirus exposure and HLA in healthy donors. Sequenced by immunoSEQ multiplex PCR; TCRdb stores in-frame clones only, minus some. The data hold approximately 160,000 clones, with roughly 86% observed a single time. Sequencing used PBMCs. The origin of the receptors is a man between 18 and 29 years old in good health and CMV-seropositive.

The chain recombines TRBV4-1 with TRBJ2-3, with TRBD2 matching 8 bases. The trim removed 3 bases at V and 6 bases at J, leaving 11 bases unmatched. From germline, CDR1 is MGHRA and CDR2 YSYEKL. The CDR3 spans 16 residues. CDR3: CASSQEPSGSWDTQYF. The DNA of the CDR3 is TGCGCCAGCAGCCAGGAGCCCAGCGGGAGTTGGGATACGCAGTATTTT.

The J gene is TRBJ2-5, the V gene TRBV15, with 9 bases matching TRBD1. CDR1 and CDR2 from the germline V gene are LNHNV and YYDKDF (reference sequence). The CDR3 runs 16 residues. The ends lost 5 bases at V and 4 bases at J; junction bases unmatched: 11. This chain's CDR3 is CATSDPGTGRGETQYF. The DNA of the CDR3 is TGTGCCACCAGCGACCCGGGGACAGGGAGAGGAGAGACCCAGTACTTC.

The V and J genes are TRBV2 and TRBJ2-3; TRBD1 is a possible D gene (6 bases). Germline CDR1 is SNHLY and CDR2 is FYNNEI. This CDR3 region has 11 residues. Trimming took off 11 bases at V and 6 bases at J, with 12 bases between the two ends. CDR3 region: CAGNREDTQYF. The CDR3 bases are TGTGCCGGTAACAGGGAGGATACGCAGTATTTT.

V and J are TRBV7-2 and TRBJ1-2, with 7 bases identical to TRBD1. The CDR3 consists of 13 residues. Germline CDR1 reads SGHTA; CDR2 reads FQGNSA. With V trimmed by 5 bases and J by 4 bases, 4 bases remained unmatched. DNA of the CDR3: TGTGCCAGCAGCGCAGGACAGGCCTATGGCTACACCTTC. Amino acids: CASSAGQAYGYTF.

The rearrangement joins TRBV18 to TRBJ2-2; D unresolved. Looked up from germline, CDR1 is KGHSH and CDR2 is LQKENI. This CDR3 is 15 amino acids long. The ends were cut back, 0 bases at V and 3 bases at J, with 8 bases in the middle. The CDR3 reads CASSPPSTDTGELFF. The CDR3 nucleotides are TGTGCCAGCTCACCACCGTCTACCGACACCGGGGAGCTGTTTTTT.

The chain couples TRBV28 to TRBJ2-7, with a weak D call TRBD2 (6 bases). Trimming took 8 bases from V and 4 from J, leaving 18 bases between them. Germline-derived CDR1 and CDR2 are MDHEN and SYDVKM. The CDR3 is 14 amino acids. This chain's CDR3 is CASRRLVSGYEQYF. Here the CDR3 DNA reads TGTGCCAGCCGGAGACTAGTAAGTGGGTACGAGCAGTACTTC.

This chain connects TRBV7-8 to TRBJ2-5, with TRBD2 matching over 7 bases. Trimming cost V 1 base and J 2 bases; bases outside gene matches: 7. The length of the CDR3 is 16 residues. Germline CDR1 reads SGHVS; CDR2 reads FQNEAQ. The CDR3 nucleotides are TGTGCCAGCAGCTTAGTTTTGGGGGGGAAGCAAGAGACCCAGTACTTC. It is translated as CASSLVLGGKQETQYF.

The rearrangement joins TRBV18 to TRBJ2-3; D is unresolved. V lost 3 bases to trimming and J lost 2 bases, with 3 bases between them. Germline V gene sequence: CDR1 KGHSH, CDR2 LQKENI. The CDR3 has 12 amino acids. The CDR3 sequence: CASSPNTDTQYF. The DNA of the CDR3 is TGTGCCAGCTCACCCAACACAGATACGCAGTATTTT. Looking up the rest from reference TRBV18 and TRBJ2-3 gives the full variable domain: NAGVMQNPRHLVRRRGQEARLRCSPMKGHSHVYWYRQLPEEGLKFMVYLQKENIIDESGMPKERFSAEFPKEGPSILRIQQVVRGDSAAYFCASSPNTDTQYFGPGTRLTVL.

J is TRBJ2-7 and V is TRBV5-1, with D perhaps matching TRBD1 (6 bases). CDR1 and CDR2 (germline): SGHRS, YFSETQ. Trimming removed 3 bases from V and 0 bases from J, with 13 bases in between. This CDR3 spans 15 amino acids. CDR3 amino acids: CASSYPTGDSYEQYF. The CDR3 nucleotides read TGCGCCAGCAGCTACCCGACAGGTGACTCCTACGAGCAGTACTTC.

The V gene is TRBV5-6, the J gene TRBJ2-1, with D tentatively TRBD2 (5 bases). The CDR3 runs to 15 residues. Trimming cost V 4 bases and J 5 bases, with 16 bases left between them. CDR1 is SGHDT and CDR2 is YYEEEE in the germline V gene. CDR3 loop: CASSPFLGSDNEQFF. The CDR3 coding sequence is TGTGCCAGCAGCCCGTTTCTTGGTAGCGACAATGAGCAGTTCTTC.

J is TRBJ2-7 and V is TRBV13; D not certain. This CDR3 contains 11 residues. The V end was cut by 1 base, the J end by 7 bases, with 5 bases between. The germline gives CDR1 PRHDT, CDR2 FYEKMQ (reference sequence). CDR3: CASSLAEEQYF. DNA for the CDR3: TGTGCCAGCAGCTTAGCAGAAGAGCAGTACTTC.

This chain joins TRBV19 and TRBJ2-1, with 7 bases that match TRBD2. The V and J ends lost 7 bases and 4 bases, in that order; junction bases with no gene match: 13. The CDR3 runs 16 residues. The germline V gene has CDR1 LNHDA and CDR2 SQIVND (reference sequence). The DNA for the CDR3 is TGTGCCAGTACCGCCGCCAGCGGGAACCGGTACAATGAGCAGTTCTTC. Protein sequence: CASTAASGNRYNEQFF.

This chain connects TRBV15 to TRBJ2-5; D is unclear. The germline gives CDR1 LNHNV, CDR2 YYDKDF (reference sequence). Trimming left V 0 bases short and J 3 bases short, with 17 bases between. This CDR3 is 17 amino acids long. CDR3 DNA: TGTGCCACCAGCAGAGATGGTTCTGCTATCCCCAAAGAGACCCAGTACTTC. As protein: CATSRDGSAIPKETQYF.

This clone was counted a few times. This chain links TRBV6-5 with TRBJ1-1, with D unresolved. Trimming left V 6 bases short and J 1 base short, with 9 bases between. In germline, CDR1 is MNHEY, CDR2 SVGAGI. There are 13 residues in the CDR3. CDR3 coding DNA: TGTGCCAGCAGACTCCAATCGAACACTGAAGCTTTCTTT. Residues: CASRLQSNTEAFF.

J is TRBJ1-5 and V is TRBV9, with no clear D. V was pared by 2 bases and J by 4 bases, with 7 bases between. Germline V CDR1 and CDR2: SGDLS, YYNGEE. The CDR3 runs 13 residues. In DNA form, the CDR3 reads TGTGCCAGCAGCGTCTCGTCGAATCAGCCCCAGCATTTT. This translates into CASSVSSNQPQHF.

The count of this clone is one. The rearrangement uses TRBV28 and TRBJ1-2, with D possibly being TRBD1 (5 bases). Germline loops: CDR1 MDHEN, CDR2 SYDVKM. V was shortened by 5 bases and J by 8 bases, with 18 bases between the two germline ends. The CDR3 runs to 14 residues. The CDR3 reads CASSPGGRGGGYTF. DNA of the CDR3: TGTGCCAGCAGTCCGGGGGGTAGGGGAGGGGGCTACACCTTC.

This chain connects TRBV7-8 to TRBJ2-2; 9 bases match TRBD2. V gave up 5 bases and J gave up 6 bases; unmatched junction bases: 10. The CDR3 is 16 residues long. Germline CDR1 reads SGHVS; CDR2 reads FQNEAQ. CDR3 residues: CASSPDSGSKAGELFF. For the CDR3, the DNA is TGTGCCAGCAGCCCCGATAGCGGGAGTAAAGCCGGGGAGCTGTTTTTT. Full variable domain (outside the CDR3, taken from reference TRBV7-8 and TRBJ2-2): GAGVSQSPRYKVAKRGQDVALRCDPISGHVSLFWYQQALGQGPEFLTYFQNEAQLDKSGLPSDRFFAERPEGSVSTLKIQRTQQEDSAVYLCASSPDSGSKAGELFFGEGSRLTVL.

This clone was observed once. J is TRBJ1-2 and V is TRBV9, with 10 positions matching TRBD1. The CDR3 loop spans 14 amino acids. Germline V CDR1 and CDR2: SGDLS, YYNGEE. The J segment lost 7 bases and the V segment lost 4 bases, leaving 7 bases of the junction unmatched. The CDR3 sequence is CASSLGTGVGGYTF. The CDR3 DNA is TGTGCCAGCAGCTTGGGGACAGGGGTTGGTGGCTACACCTTC.